What follows are 25 T cell receptor beta chains derived from one specimen sequenced in a study of early T cells in non-severe SARS-CoV-2 infection. One entry per CDR3 protein results from TCRdb running MiXCR on the 5' RACE reads. The data contain about 120,000 distinct CDR3 sequences, around 12% of them seen just once; the ten biggest clones take up around 3.7%. Source: whole blood, taken at baseline. The receptors derive from an adult who was a healthcare worker with PCR-confirmed SARS-CoV-2 infection or an uninfected control (not recorded which).

This chain connects TRBV4-1 to TRBJ2-5; tentatively, D is TRBD1 (5 bases). Germline loops: CDR1 MGHRA, CDR2 YSYEKL. This CDR3 is built from 14 residues. V was clipped by 0 bases and J by 4 bases, with 9 bases between them. The CDR3 is CASSQDKQGETQYF. CDR3 DNA: TGCGCCAGCAGCCAAGATAAGCAGGGAGAGACCCAGTACTTC.

The chain joins TRBV6-5 to TRBJ1-5, with 7 bases identical to TRBD1. CDR1 and CDR2 from the germline V gene are MNHEY and SVGAGI. With V trimmed by 7 bases and J by 0 bases, 3 bases remained unmatched. The CDR3 covers 14 residues. CDR3 sequence reads: CASKGAGSNQPQHF. For the CDR3, the DNA is TGTGCCAGCAAGGGGGCCGGTAGCAATCAGCCCCAGCATTTT.

This clonotype was found a few times. V and J are TRBV5-4 and TRBJ1-4; the D is unclear. Germline assignment: CDR1 SGHNT and CDR2 YYREEE (reference sequence). V was shortened by 4 bases and J by 5 bases, with 18 bases between the two germline ends. This CDR3 is 16 amino acids long. Here the CDR3 DNA reads TGTGCCAGCAGCGCTTTTACCAACAACTACAATGAAAAACTGTTTTTT. Protein product: CASSAFTNNYNEKLFF.

In this sample, this clonotype turned up a few times. The chain couples TRBV11-2 to TRBJ1-1; D not certain. Per the germline V gene, CDR1 is SGHAT and CDR2 is FQNNGV. This CDR3 comprises 12 residues. V shed 3 bases and J shed 4 bases, with 6 bases lying between them. CDR3 coding DNA: TGTGCCAGCAGCTTTGGGAGCACTGAAGCTTTCTTT. Amino acids: CASSFGSTEAFF.

The chain joins TRBV11-1 to TRBJ2-2; D uncertain. In germline, CDR1 is SGHAT, CDR2 FQDESV (reference sequence). Trimming removed 1 base at V and 5 bases at J, with 5 bases between. CDR3 length: 13 residues. For the CDR3, the DNA is TGTGCCAGCAGCTTAGAGGCTACCGGGGAGCTGTTTTTT. Amino acid sequence: CASSLEATGELFF.

This clonotype was seen a few times. This chain's CDR3 is CASSLDSQGIGEQYF. The DNA for the CDR3 is TGTGCCAGCAGCTTAGATAGCCAGGGAATTGGCGAGCAGTACTTC. The rearrangement links TRBV7-8 to TRBJ2-7; D is possibly TRBD1 (5 bases). Between the trimmed V and J ends, which lost 1 base and 6 bases, there was a span of 16 bases. Germline values: CDR1 SGHVS, CDR2 FQNEAQ. This CDR3 has 15 amino acids.

This clonotype showed up just a few times. This rearrangement joins TRBV5-1 to TRBJ1-1, with unresolved D. The CDR3 length is 14 residues. Looked up from germline, CDR1 is SGHRS and CDR2 is YFSETQ. The germline V and J ends were trimmed by 3 bases and 8 bases, with 17 bases remaining between them. The CDR3 nucleotides are TGCGCCAGCAGCTCTGCCCGACGGAATGCCGAAGCTTTCTTT. Protein sequence: CASSSARRNAEAFF.

A few counts support this clonotype. The chain uses TRBV30 and TRBJ2-1; maybe TRBD1 (5 bases). Germline CDR1 GTSNPN, CDR2 SVGIG (reference sequence). The V and J ends lost 5 bases and 5 bases respectively, with 10 bases between them. The CDR3 contains 12 residues. CDR3 residues: CAWWRQNNEQFF. The DNA for the CDR3 is TGTGCCTGGTGGCGACAGAACAATGAGCAGTTCTTC.

This clonotype has just a few counts. The V gene is TRBV19, the J gene TRBJ2-4, with D possibly TRBD1 on 6 matching bases. This CDR3 contains 17 residues. Per the germline V gene, CDR1 is LNHDA and CDR2 is SQIVND (reference sequence). V was shortened by 1 base and J by 3 bases, with 16 bases between the two germline ends. The CDR3 DNA reads TGTGCCAGTAGTATAGTTCTCGGACCACAGGGCAAAAACATTCAGTACTTC. Protein: CASSIVLGPQGKNIQYF.

In its sample, this clonotype was seen a few times. V usage is TRBV20-1 and J usage is TRBJ2-1, with 14 bases fitting TRBD2. CDR1 is DFQATT, CDR2 SNEGSKA, per germline (reference sequence). The CDR3 runs to 17 residues. J lost 1 base, V lost 6 bases, and 8 bases had no gene match. CDR3 DNA: TGCAGTGCCCTCGGGGGACTAGCGGGGGCTTCCTACAATGAGCAGTTCTTC. Residues: CSALGGLAGASYNEQFF.

V usage is TRBV7-8 and J usage is TRBJ2-7, with TRBD1 as a possible D gene (5 bases). Trimming took 4 bases from V and 7 from J, leaving 14 bases between them. The V gene's germline CDR1 is SGHVS and CDR2 FQNEAQ. This CDR3 spans 13 amino acids. The chain's CDR3 is CASSSRTLVEQYF. CDR3 sequence (DNA): TGTGCCAGCAGCTCTCGGACACTGGTGGAGCAGTACTTC.

The V gene is TRBV5-1, the J gene TRBJ2-1; D remains unclear. Trimming took 3 bases from V and 7 from J, leaving 11 bases between them. In germline, CDR1 is SGHRS, CDR2 YFSETQ. The CDR3 length is 13 residues. Written as DNA, the CDR3 is TGCGCCAGCAGCTGGGTTTCTCCGAATGAGCAGTTCTTC. Amino acids: CASSWVSPNEQFF.

This clonotype was detected only a few times. This rearrangement joins TRBV3-1 to TRBJ2-7; unclear D gene. V was pared by 0 bases and J by 3 bases, with 9 bases between. Germline loops: CDR1 LGHDT, CDR2 YNNKEL (reference sequence). This CDR3 region has 14 residues. CDR3 sequence: CASSQDTRNYEQYF. For the CDR3, the DNA is TGTGCCAGCAGCCAAGATACCAGGAACTACGAGCAGTACTTC.

The chain couples TRBV7-8 to TRBJ2-1; unclear D gene. CDR1 SGHVS and CDR2 FQNEAQ come from the germline V gene. This CDR3 spans 13 amino acids. Trimming took off 1 base at V and 7 bases at J, with 8 bases between the two ends. The chain's CDR3 is CASSLGLMNEQFF. Written as DNA, the CDR3 is TGTGCCAGCAGCTTAGGACTGATGAATGAGCAGTTCTTC.

V is TRBV24-1 and J is TRBJ2-2; D uncertain. The CDR3 is 14 amino acids. Germline loops: CDR1 KGHDR, CDR2 SFDVKD. Trimming cost V 1 base and J 1 base, with 3 bases left between them. The CDR3 bases are TGTGCCACCAGTGATTTTGGGAACACCGGGGAGCTGTTTTTT. Amino acids: CATSDFGNTGELFF.

V gene TRBV5-1 combines with J gene TRBJ2-2; D is unresolved. This CDR3 spans 15 amino acids. Trimming cost V 0 bases and J 4 bases, with 10 bases left between them. CDR1 is SGHRS and CDR2 is YFSETQ in the germline V gene. CDR3 coding DNA: TGCGCCAGCAGCTTGGAGGCAGGTCGCACCGGGGAGCTGTTTTTT. Translated: CASSLEAGRTGELFF.

This clonotype came up a few times. V is TRBV6-6 and J is TRBJ2-7; D is perhaps TRBD1 or TRBD2 (5 bases each). The CDR3 is made up of 14 amino acids. Trimming took off 2 bases at V and 2 bases at J, with 10 bases between the two ends. The germline V gene encodes CDR1 MNHNY and CDR2 SVGAGI (reference sequence). This CDR3 reads CASSYGTATYEQYF. CDR3 nucleotides: TGTGCCAGCAGTTACGGGACGGCCACCTACGAGCAGTACTTC.

The sample holds many counts of this clonotype. The chain recombines TRBV4-1 with TRBJ1-6, with D unresolved. Between the trimmed V and J ends, which lost 0 bases and 7 bases, there was a span of 10 bases. There are 15 residues in the CDR3. Germline CDR1 reads MGHRA; CDR2 reads YSYEKL. CDR3 DNA sequence: TGCGCCAGCAGCCAAGAGGCCACGGCAAATTCACCCCTCCACTTT. Its protein is CASSQEATANSPLHF.

V and J are TRBV30 and TRBJ1-1; D remains ambiguous. The ends were cut back, 0 bases at V and 1 base at J, with 6 bases in the middle. Per the germline V gene, CDR1 is GTSNPN and CDR2 is SVGIG (reference sequence). The length of the CDR3 is 13 residues. The CDR3, as DNA: TGTGCCTGGAGTGTCTCTCCGAACACTGAAGCTTTCTTT. Its protein is CAWSVSPNTEAFF.

This clonotype was seen repeatedly, ten times or more. The rearrangement uses TRBV9 and TRBJ2-1; TRBD2 matches 11 bases. The CDR3 has 15 amino acids. Unmatched junction bases numbered 2, after V lost 3 bases and J lost 3 bases. CDR1 is SGDLS, CDR2 YYNGEE, per germline. DNA of the CDR3: TGTGCCAGCAGCGCGGGACTAGCGGACTACAATGAGCAGTTCTTC. It translates to CASSAGLADYNEQFF.

Many counts were recorded for this clonotype. The rearrangement links TRBV20-1 to TRBJ1-2; D gene uncertain. This CDR3 contains 12 residues. Germline-derived CDR1 and CDR2 are DFQATT and SNEGSKA (reference sequence). The V end was cut by 0 bases, the J end by 8 bases, with 10 bases between. The CDR3: CSARDIGNGYTF. The CDR3 region has the DNA TGCAGTGCTAGAGATATAGGGAACGGCTACACCTTC.

In this sample, this clonotype turned up many times. This chain uses TRBV6-6 with TRBJ2-1, with TRBD1 matching 9 bases. Germline lookup yields CDR1 MNHNY and CDR2 SVGAGI (reference sequence). V gave up 5 bases and J gave up 0 bases; unmatched junction bases: 5. The CDR3 loop spans 16 amino acids. The chain's CDR3 is CASSPGQGSSYNEQFF. CDR3 bases: TGTGCCAGCAGTCCCGGACAGGGGAGCTCCTACAATGAGCAGTTCTTC.

V usage is TRBV2 and J usage is TRBJ2-3; D may be TRBD1 (6 bases). The CDR3 has 13 residues. Germline V gene lookup returns CDR1 SNHLY and CDR2 FYNNEI. The V and J ends lost 9 bases and 2 bases respectively, with 12 bases between them. CDR3 nucleotide sequence: TGTGCCAGACACAGGGAAATCACAGATACGCAGTATTTT. Its protein product is CARHREITDTQYF.

The chain joins TRBV6-5 to TRBJ2-7; D is possibly TRBD1 or TRBD2 (5 bases each). V gave up 0 bases and J gave up 3 bases, with 12 bases separating them. The CDR3 covers 15 residues. The germline gives CDR1 MNHEY, CDR2 SVGAGI. The CDR3 region is CASSYSRGIGYEQYF. CDR3 nucleotide sequence: TGTGCCAGCAGTTACTCTCGGGGCATCGGCTACGAGCAGTACTTC.

This clonotype was picked up a small number of times. J is TRBJ2-2 and V is TRBV10-2; D not certain. In germline, CDR1 is WSHSY, CDR2 SAAADI. The CDR3 runs 16 residues. Trimming stripped 3 bases from V and 2 bases from J, with 13 bases between. Written as DNA, the CDR3 is TGCGCCAGCAGTGAAGCGCTGCAAGAAAACACCGGGGAGCTGTTTTTT. It specifies CASSEALQENTGELFF.